A selection of T cell receptor beta chains follows, all from one sample in a study of blood T cells in healthy people across ages. TCRdb re-analysed the 5' RACE reads in MiXCR, keeping a single row per CDR3 protein. The data show approximately 960,000 distinct CDR3 sequences, roughly 28% seen once. This sample also appeared in a second study, on T cells of mothers and their children.

Input material: blood. The receptor source for this set is a woman aged 40 to 50 in good health. Both conserved end residues are part of each CDR3. Fields, in order: D gene, V gene, J gene, clone size, CDR3 protein, CDR3 DNA. The D gene is left open where the match is weak. Size is stated for part of the rows, as once, few or many counts, or as a class when the clone is expanded.

TRBD1,TRBV29-1,TRBJ2-7,NA,CSVEATGGTYEQYF,TGCAGCGTTGAAGCCACAGGGGGTACCTACGAGCAGTACTTC
TRBD2,TRBV15,TRBJ2-3,NA,CATSPGTGGASDTQYF,TGTGCCACCAGTCCTGGTACGGGGGGGGCCTCAGATACGCAGTATTTT
TRBD1,TRBV19,TRBJ2-7,few,CATRQGSYEQYF,TGTGCCACGAGACAGGGCTCCTACGAGCAGTACTTC
TRBD2,TRBV10-3,TRBJ2-7,NA,CAISVGRGRGEQYF,TGTGCCATCAGTGTGGGGAGGGGACGAGGCGAGCAGTACTTC
NA,TRBV20-1,TRBJ2-7,many,CSATGGAYEQYF,TGCAGTGCAACAGGGGGGGCGTACGAGCAGTACTTC
NA,TRBV10-3,TRBJ1-6,NA,CAAARGSYNSPLHF,TGTGCCGCCGCGAGAGGCTCCTATAATTCACCCCTCCACTTT
NA,TRBV28,TRBJ1-1,NA,CASQGRLFRTEAFF,TGTGCCAGCCAGGGACGGCTCTTTCGGACTGAAGCTTTCTTT
NA,TRBV9,TRBJ2-2,once,CASSPRLGTGELFF,TGTGCCAGCAGCCCCCGACTGGGGACCGGGGAGCTGTTTTTT
TRBD1,TRBV5-1,TRBJ2-5,many,CASSQGETLQETQYF,TGCGCCAGCAGCCAGGGGGAGACTTTGCAAGAGACCCAGTACTTC
NA,TRBV27,TRBJ2-7,many,CASSTGGYEQYF,TGTGCCAGCAGTACGGGCGGCTACGAGCAGTACTTC
NA,TRBV30,TRBJ1-4,NA,CAWSEGYNEKLFF,TGTGCCTGGAGTGAGGGCTATAATGAAAAACTGTTTTTT
TRBD1,TRBV27,TRBJ2-7,few,CASSFRGQGSYEQYF,TGTGCCAGCAGTTTTCGTGGACAGGGATCCTACGAGCAGTACTTC
NA,TRBV2,TRBJ1-2,NA,CASSEADPRDYGYTF,TGTGCCAGCAGTGAAGCGGACCCGAGGGACTATGGCTACACCTTC
TRBD2,TRBV5-1,TRBJ2-7,many,CASSGGRGGLYEQYF,TGCGCCAGCAGCGGGGGACGGGGGGGCCTCTACGAGCAGTACTTC
TRBD2,TRBV28,TRBJ2-1,few,CASSLLASGDSNEQFF,TGTGCCAGCAGTTTATTAGCTAGCGGGGATAGCAATGAGCAGTTCTTC
NA,TRBV28,TRBJ2-4,once,CASSWGQGENIQYF,TGTGCCAGCAGTTGGGGGCAGGGTGAAAACATTCAGTACTTC
NA,TRBV20-1,TRBJ1-4,NA,CSARAGQGGRTNEKLFF,TGCAGTGCTAGAGCGGGCCAGGGTGGGCGAACTAATGAAAAACTGTTTTTT
NA,TRBV15,TRBJ2-6,few,CATSSPFSGANVLTF,TGTGCCACCAGCAGCCCATTCTCTGGGGCCAACGTCCTGACTTTC
TRBD2,TRBV20-1,TRBJ2-3,NA,CSATSGGLAGNLGADTQYF,TGCAGTGCCACCTCCGGTGGACTAGCGGGAAATTTGGGCGCAGATACGCAGTATTTT
NA,TRBV7-2,TRBJ1-3,few,CASSLRGPSGNTIYF,TGTGCCAGCAGCTTAAGGGGACCGTCTGGAAACACCATATATTTT
NA,TRBV4-2,TRBJ2-7,many,CASSQPSGTALEQYF,TGTGCCAGCAGCCAGCCCTCTGGGACTGCCCTGGAGCAGTACTTC
NA,TRBV27,TRBJ1-5,NA,CASTPGQGTSSNQPQHF,TGTGCCAGCACCCCGGGGCAGGGGACCTCTAGCAATCAGCCCCAGCATTTT